Below, one TCR beta chain is given with its context. This entry comes from a study of blood T cell repertoires in COVID-19. Clones were read by immunoSEQ multiplex PCR, and TCRdb kept only the in-frame ones, dropping some. Here the sample spans 110,000 to 150,000 clones, approximately 81% being singletons. Trimming removed 5 bases from V and 8 bases from J, with 21 bases in between. Germline V lookup: CDR1 MDHEN, CDR2 SYDVKM. CDR3 length: 15 amino acids. J is TRBJ1-2 and V is TRBV28; possible D gene TRBD1, 5 bases. The TCR originated in a human donor in a cohort sampled during active COVID-19. Sequencing used peripheral blood. As DNA, the CDR3 is TGTGCCAGCAGTCCTCGTGGGACTGGGGAGGGGGGCTACACCTTC. Protein: CASSPRGTGEGGYTF.